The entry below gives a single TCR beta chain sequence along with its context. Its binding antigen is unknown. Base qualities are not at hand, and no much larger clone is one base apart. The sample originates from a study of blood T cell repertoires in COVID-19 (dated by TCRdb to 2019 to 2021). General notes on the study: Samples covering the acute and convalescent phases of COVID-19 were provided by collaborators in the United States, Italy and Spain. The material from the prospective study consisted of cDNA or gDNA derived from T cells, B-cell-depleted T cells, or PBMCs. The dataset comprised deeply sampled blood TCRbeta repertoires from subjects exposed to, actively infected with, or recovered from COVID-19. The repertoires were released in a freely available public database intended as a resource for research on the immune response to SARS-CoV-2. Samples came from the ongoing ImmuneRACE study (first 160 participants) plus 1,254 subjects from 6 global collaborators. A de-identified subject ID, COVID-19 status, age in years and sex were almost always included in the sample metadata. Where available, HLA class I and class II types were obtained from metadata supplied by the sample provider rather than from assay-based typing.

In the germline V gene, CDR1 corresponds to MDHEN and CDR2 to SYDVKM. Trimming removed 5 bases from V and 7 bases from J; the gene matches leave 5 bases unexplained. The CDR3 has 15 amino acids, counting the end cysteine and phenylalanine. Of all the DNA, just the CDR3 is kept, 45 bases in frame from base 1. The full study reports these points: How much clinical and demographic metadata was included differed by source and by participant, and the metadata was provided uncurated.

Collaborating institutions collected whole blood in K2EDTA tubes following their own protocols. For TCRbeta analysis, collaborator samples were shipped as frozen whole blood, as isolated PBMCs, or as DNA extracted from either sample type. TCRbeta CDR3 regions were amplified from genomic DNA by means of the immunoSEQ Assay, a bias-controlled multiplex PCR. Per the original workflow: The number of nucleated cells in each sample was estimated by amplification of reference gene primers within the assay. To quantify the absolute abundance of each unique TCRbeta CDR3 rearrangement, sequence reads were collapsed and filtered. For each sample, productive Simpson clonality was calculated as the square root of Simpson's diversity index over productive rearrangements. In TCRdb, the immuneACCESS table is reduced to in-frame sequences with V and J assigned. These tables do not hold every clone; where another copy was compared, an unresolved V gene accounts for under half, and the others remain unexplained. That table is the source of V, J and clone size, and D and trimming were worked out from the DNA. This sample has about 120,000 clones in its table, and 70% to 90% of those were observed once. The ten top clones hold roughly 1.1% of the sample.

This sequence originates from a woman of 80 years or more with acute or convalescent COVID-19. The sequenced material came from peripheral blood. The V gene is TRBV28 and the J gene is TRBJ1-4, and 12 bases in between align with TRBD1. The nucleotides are TGTGCCAGCAGTCTTTCGGGACAGGGGGCTGAAAAACTGTTTTTT. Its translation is CASSLSGQGAEKLFF.